Below are 3 T cell receptor beta chains sequenced from a single sample in a study of regulatory T cells in long-lasting Graves disease. As to time point: persistent/refractory GD, antithyroid drugs over 5 years with positive TRAb. There was RNA extracted from PBMCs, and the TCR library was made from it. Investigators prepared the TCR beta libraries by applying iRepertoire HTBI primers and Arm-PCR of CDR3 regions. Using its own MiXCR run on the multiplex PCR reads, TCRdb lists one record per CDR3 protein. The sample records 650,000 to 700,000 distinct CDR3 sequences, 25% to 30% being singletons. The sample was peripheral blood mononuclear cells (PBMCs), taken when the disease was refractory, from a patient treated with antithyroid drugs. The receptors derive from a female donor with Graves disease.

This clonotype was counted between two and nine times. This chain connects TRBV6-2 or TRBV6-3 to TRBJ1-3, with D perhaps TRBD1 (6 bases). The germline V and J ends were trimmed by 2 bases and 4 bases, with 15 bases remaining between them. The V gene's germline CDR1 is MNHEY and CDR2 SVGEGT. The CDR3 runs to 16 residues. The chain's CDR3 is CASSYASTGFGNTIYF. The CDR3, as DNA: TGTGCCAGCAGTTACGCCTCAACAGGGTTCGGAAACACCATATATTTT.

In this sample, this clonotype turned up a few times. This chain links TRBV27 with TRBJ1-2, with 7 bases aligning to TRBD1. The CDR3 loop spans 20 amino acids. The germline V gene encodes CDR1 MNHEY and CDR2 SMNVEV (reference sequence). The ends lost 2 bases at V and 6 bases at J; junction bases unmatched: 24. The CDR3 bases are TGTGCCAGCAGTTTACGGGGCCTTGGGAGGACAGGTGCCAACGTAGATGGCTACACCTTC. Its protein product is CASSLRGLGRTGANVDGYTF.

This clonotype was detected only a few times. The V and J genes are TRBV6-2 or TRBV6-3 and TRBJ1-6; no clear D. The CDR3 sequence is 15 residues long. CDR1 MNHEY and CDR2 SVGEGT come from the germline V gene. Trimming cost V 0 bases and J 10 bases, with 13 bases left between them. The CDR3, as DNA: TGTGCCAGCAGTTACTCTATTGGGGTCGGATCACCCCTCCACTTT. It codes for CASSYSIGVGSPLHF.